This T cell receptor (beta chain) was sequenced for a study of blood T cell repertoires in COVID-19. Only one count was recorded for this clone. This CDR3 spans 14 amino acids. Germline assignment: CDR1 MNHEY and CDR2 SVGAGI. Trimming stripped 6 bases from V and 0 bases from J, with 11 bases between. Generated by immunoSEQ multiplex PCR, the TCRdb table keeps only in-frame clones and is missing some. Of around 150,000 clones in the sample, roughly 87% were seen once. Material for sequencing was PBMCs or T cells enriched from blood (not recorded which). The chain has TRBV6-5 and TRBJ1-1; D uncertain. This receptor was identified in a man over 45 who had recovered from COVID-19. This CDR3 is CASRYTRMNTEAFF. CDR3 sequence (DNA): TGTGCCAGCAGGTACACACGAATGAACACTGAAGCTTTCTTT.